Below, one T cell receptor beta chain is given with its context. Single viable CD3+CD4+CD8-CD45RO+ cells were sorted as the memory CD4+ T cells. These data come from a study of memory CD4+ T cells and cytomegalovirus serostatus. The table came from immunoSEQ multiplex PCR; TCRdb's copy has only in-frame clones and leaves some out. The sample has approximately 47,000 clones; roughly 78% are singletons. Germline values: CDR1 MNHEY, CDR2 SVGAGI. Deletions cut 0 bases from V and 5 bases from J, with 13 bases between. This CDR3 comprises 15 residues. The J gene is TRBJ2-5, the V gene TRBV6-5; D possibly corresponds to TRBD2 (5 bases). The sequenced sample consisted of memory CD4+ T cells from blood. The source is an adult in good health and CMV-seronegative. CDR3 protein: CASSYSSQRRETQYF. The CDR3 DNA follows: TGTGCCAGCAGTTACTCTTCCCAAAGGAGGGAGACCCAGTACTTC.